A single T cell receptor (beta chain) is shown here with its context. Its antigen remains unidentified. As for treatment: oral pan-JAK inhibitor, 5-10 mg twice daily. The sample belongs to a study of CD8+ T cells in alopecia areata. About the study: Once tofacitinib had been taken for 6 to 18 months, 6 months off drug followed.

General study points: On tofacitinib, scalp and blood still held many of the expanded lesional clones. Tissue-resident alphabeta T cells belonging to normal skin likewise get sequenced within scalp specimens.

Reverse transcribed after extraction, RNA yielded cDNA as the sequencing template. TCRdb keeps only in-frame clones here, not all; method: immunoSEQ multiplex PCR. Here the sample spans nearly 200,000 clones, roughly 64% being singletons. There are 11 residues in the CDR3. Per the germline V gene, CDR1 is SQVTM and CDR2 is ANQGSEA. The V end lost 6 bases, the J end lost 4 bases, and 7 bases lay between the germline ends. The rearrangement links TRBV29-1 to TRBJ1-3; maybe TRBD1 (5 bases). The source is a human donor with alopecia areata. The sequencing here drew on CD4+ T cells sorted from blood, taken at week 24, from a patient treated with tofacitinib. CDR3 protein: CSVDRGNTIYF. As DNA, the CDR3 is TGCAGCGTAGACAGAGGAAACACCATATATTTT. Looking up the rest from reference TRBV29-1 and TRBJ1-3 gives the full variable domain: SAVISQKPSRDICQRGTSLTIQCQVDSQVTMMFWYRQQPGQSLTLIATANQGSEATYESGFVIDKFPISRPNLTFSTLTVSNMSPEDSSIYLCSVDRGNTIYFGEGSWLTVV.